These T cell receptor beta chains were read from a single sample in a study of blood T cell repertoires in COVID-19. This table comes from immunoSEQ multiplex PCR, and its TCRdb copy is limited to in-frame clones, with some not included. This table holds approximately 240,000 clones, approximately 90% found once. The specimen was PBMCs or T cells enriched from blood (not recorded which). Receptors originate from a woman between 18 and 30 years old who had recovered from COVID-19. The CDR3 runs from the conserved cysteine through the conserved F or W. A D gene is named only where the DNA matches it firmly. Size values are once, few and many counts, or a class for expanded clones, and some rows have none.

D	size	J	V	CDR3	DNA
-	-	TRBJ1-1	TRBV2	CASSLKGTGTEAFF	TGTGCCAGCAGCTTAAAGGGAACCGGGACAGAAGCTTTCTTT
-	-	TRBJ1-2	TRBV4-1	CASSQDRDNWGYTF	TGCGCCAGCAGCCAAGACCGGGACAACTGGGGCTACACCTTC
-	-	TRBJ2-1	TRBV7-8	CASSSGGPEQFF	TGTGCCAGCAGCTCCGGGGGTCCTGAGCAGTTCTTC
TRBD2	few	TRBJ2-2	TRBV4-1	CASSRRGIAGGMNTGELFF	TGCGCCAGCAGCCGGCGTGGGATAGCGGGGGGCATGAACACCGGGGAGCTGTTTTTT
-	-	TRBJ1-4	TRBV7-9	CASSLVAGPATNEKLFF	TGTGCCAGCAGCTTAGTGGCGGGGCCTGCAACTAATGAAAAACTGTTTTTT
-	-	TRBJ1-2	TRBV2	CASSEQGMSYGYTF	TGTGCCAGCAGTGAGCAGGGGATGAGCTATGGCTACACCTTC
-	-	TRBJ1-4	TRBV27	CASRPTGVGKLFF	TGTGCCAGCCGACCGACAGGAGTAGGAAAACTGTTTTTT
-	-	TRBJ2-1	TRBV6-5	CASNQGLYNEQFF	TGTGCCAGCAACCAGGGACTGTACAATGAGCAGTTCTTC
TRBD1	-	TRBJ2-5	TRBV27	CASKPDRARQETQYF	TGTGCCAGCAAACCCGACAGGGCTAGGCAAGAGACCCAGTACTTC
-	-	TRBJ2-5	TRBV13	CASSFGGEETQYF	TGTGCCAGCAGCTTTGGAGGGGAAGAGACCCAGTACTTC
-	-	TRBJ2-2	TRBV15	CATSRVGGIRVRELFF	TGTGCCACCAGCAGAGTCGGCGGGATAAGAGTACGGGAGCTGTTTTTT
-	-	TRBJ1-2	TRBV12-5	CASGLVTTAVNYGYTF	TGTGCTAGTGGTTTGGTAACGACAGCCGTAAACTATGGCTACACCTTC
-	-	TRBJ2-7	TRBV7-2	CASSLHQGAGFLSYEQYF	TGTGCCAGCAGCCTGCATCAAGGGGCGGGGTTCCTCTCCTACGAGCAGTACTTC